The next 18 T cell receptor beta chains were all read from a single sample in a study of blood T cell repertoires in COVID-19. TCRdb's copy holds only in-frame clones and misses some; the assay was immunoSEQ multiplex PCR. The sample includes roughly 220,000 clones, 80% to 90% of them seen just once. Material: peripheral blood. These receptors were obtained from a woman aged 55-69 years who had recovered from COVID-19.

This clone was observed a single time. This chain uses TRBV7-6 with TRBJ2-6, with TRBD2 matching over 8 bases. Germline V lookup: CDR1 SGHVS, CDR2 FNYEAQ. The CDR3 has 17 residues. V lost 4 bases and J lost 3; bases outside the gene matches: 8. The CDR3 sequence: CASSSRGGAGGANVLTF. CDR3 DNA sequence: TGTGCCAGCAGCTCCCGGGGGGGGGCTGGTGGGGCCAACGTCCTGACTTTC.

This chain joins TRBV5-8 and TRBJ1-5; maybe TRBD1 (5 bases). From germline, CDR1 is SGHTS and CDR2 YDEGEE. Trimming left V 4 bases short and J 7 bases short, with 18 bases between. The CDR3 is 15 amino acids. The CDR3 DNA reads as TGTGCCAGCAGCCGAGGGGCCAGGGAGGGCCAGCCCCAGCATTTT. Its translation is CASSRGAREGQPQHF.

This clone was detected only a few times. The J gene is TRBJ1-6, the V gene TRBV4-1; D gene ambiguous. Trimming removed 2 bases at V and 3 bases at J, with 8 bases between. Germline V gives CDR1 MGHRA, CDR2 YSYEKL. The CDR3 contains 15 residues. CDR3 sequence (DNA): TGCGCCAGCAGCCAACCGAGGGACTATAATTCACCCCTCCACTTT. Its translation: CASSQPRDYNSPLHF.

The chain employs TRBV4-2 and TRBJ1-4; D perhaps matches TRBD1 (5 bases). V shed 0 bases and J shed 4 bases, with 12 bases lying between them. Germline CDR1 is LGHNA and CDR2 is YNFKEQ. The CDR3 totals 16 residues. This CDR3 reads CASSQDVRASNEKLFF. CDR3 nucleotide sequence: TGTGCCAGCAGCCAAGATGTCAGGGCAAGTAATGAAAAACTGTTTTTT.

V usage is TRBV27 and J usage is TRBJ2-1, with 7 bases matching TRBD1. This CDR3 is 17 amino acids long. Germline loops: CDR1 MNHEY, CDR2 SMNVEV (reference sequence). V lost 4 bases, J lost 4 bases, and 13 bases stayed unmatched. Written as DNA, the CDR3 is TGTGCCAGCAGTTCTCGCCCGACAGGGATAGTTTACAATGAGCAGTTCTTC. Translating it yields CASSSRPTGIVYNEQFF.

The genes are TRBV4-2 and TRBJ2-3; D call uncertain. Germline CDR1 reads LGHNA; CDR2 reads YNFKEQ. The CDR3 is 12 residues long. V was trimmed by 3 bases and J by 6 bases, leaving 7 bases between them. The CDR3 DNA reads as TGTGCCAGCAGCCAGGAGCGTGATACGCAGTATTTT. It codes for CASSQERDTQYF.

The V gene is TRBV4-1, the J gene TRBJ2-1, with 7 bases matching TRBD2. Losses at the gene ends were 0 bases for V and 5 bases for J; bases not matched to a gene: 10. Germline values: CDR1 MGHRA, CDR2 YSYEKL. The CDR3 length is 17 residues. CDR3 in amino acids: CASSQDLVAGVDNEQFF. The CDR3 coding sequence is TGCGCCAGCAGCCAAGATCTTGTCGCGGGGGTCGACAATGAGCAGTTCTTC.

This rearrangement joins TRBV19 to TRBJ2-5; tentative D call: TRBD2 (6 bases). The CDR3 is 13 amino acids. Germline CDR1 LNHDA, CDR2 SQIVND (reference sequence). V gave up 7 bases and J gave up 3 bases, with 12 bases separating them. CDR3 amino acids: CASNPGGEETQYF. DNA of the CDR3: TGTGCCAGTAACCCCGGGGGAGAAGAGACCCAGTACTTC.

The chain joins TRBV7-9 to TRBJ2-7, with 7 bases fitting TRBD2. Unmatched junction bases numbered 21, after V lost 6 bases and J lost 4 bases. The CDR3 loop spans 18 amino acids. Germline CDR1 SEHNR, CDR2 FQNEAQ (reference sequence). The CDR3 DNA follows: TGTGCCAGCAGTAACGTGGTTCGGGGGGACCGGGTTCATTACGAGCAGTACTTC. Translating it yields CASSNVVRGDRVHYEQYF.

The V call is TRBV6-1, the J call TRBJ2-1, with TRBD2 identical over 10 bases. The CDR3 totals 17 residues. CDR1 and CDR2 (germline): MNHNS, SASEGT. Trimming cost V 3 bases and J 1 base; bases outside gene matches: 6. This CDR3 reads CASSDREAGGSYNEQFF. The DNA for the CDR3 is TGTGCCAGCAGTGATCGGGAAGCGGGGGGGTCCTACAATGAGCAGTTCTTC.

The J gene is TRBJ2-7, the V gene TRBV6-2 or TRBV6-3, with D possibly being TRBD2 (6 bases). The germline CDR1 and CDR2 sequences are MNHEY and SVGEGT. The V end lost 4 bases, the J end lost 0 bases, and 7 bases lay between the germline ends. CDR3 length: 13 residues. The CDR3: CASSLTSSYEQYF. The CDR3 nucleotides are TGTGCCAGCAGTTTGACTAGCTCCTACGAGCAGTACTTC.

The chain carries TRBV30 and TRBJ1-1; D ambiguous. The CDR3 has 13 residues. Looked up from germline, CDR1 is GTSNPN and CDR2 is SVGIG (reference sequence). V was trimmed by 3 bases and J by 0 bases, leaving 8 bases between them. In DNA form, the CDR3 reads TGTGCCTGGAGCGTACAACTGAACACTGAAGCTTTCTTT. This codes for CAWSVQLNTEAFF.

The rearrangement uses TRBV27 and TRBJ2-3; weak D call: TRBD2 (6 bases). Trimming cost V 7 bases and J 3 bases, with 20 bases left between them. The germline V gene has CDR1 MNHEY and CDR2 SMNVEV (reference sequence). This CDR3 has 16 amino acids. Here the CDR3 reads CASMADRWRETDTQYF. Here the CDR3 DNA reads TGTGCCAGCATGGCCGACCGTTGGAGGGAAACAGATACGCAGTATTTT.

The chain couples TRBV29-1 to TRBJ2-7; 9 bases are shared with TRBD1. Germline V gene data show CDR1 as SQVTM and CDR2 as ANQGSEA. CDR3 length: 14 residues. Losses at the gene ends were 5 bases for V and 4 bases for J; bases not matched to a gene: 9. The CDR3 protein is CSVSGTGLIYEQYF. CDR3 nucleotides: TGCAGCGTTTCCGGGACAGGGCTAATTTACGAGCAGTACTTC.

The chain is built from TRBV7-2 and TRBJ2-1; D is perhaps TRBD1 (5 bases). The CDR3 contains 16 residues. V was cut by 2 bases and J by 1 base, with 12 bases left in between. Germline CDR1 and CDR2: SGHTA and FQGNSA. The CDR3 DNA reads as TGTGCCAGCAGCTTATTCAGGGTGGAGTCCTACAATGAGCAGTTCTTC. Translating gives CASSLFRVESYNEQFF.

This chain uses TRBV19 with TRBJ2-7; 7 nucleotides match TRBD1. The CDR3 has 15 amino acids. The junction had 11 bases not matched to a gene; V was cut back by 9 bases and J by 0 bases. The V gene's germline CDR1 is LNHDA and CDR2 SQIVND (reference sequence). CDR3 in amino acids: CASAPGTASSYEQYF. The CDR3 nucleotides are TGTGCCAGCGCACCCGGGACAGCCAGCTCCTACGAGCAGTACTTC.

This sequence joins TRBV11-2 and TRBJ1-2; D remains unclear. The germline gives CDR1 SGHAT, CDR2 FQNNGV. Trimming stripped 1 base from V and 3 bases from J, with 6 bases between. This CDR3 is built from 13 residues. As DNA, the CDR3 is TGTGCCAGCAGCTTAGGAACAGACTATGGCTACACCTTC. Its translation: CASSLGTDYGYTF. Filled out from reference TRBV11-2 and TRBJ1-2, the complete variable domain reads EAGVAQSPRYKIIEKRQSVAFWCNPISGHATLYWYQQILGQGPKLLIQFQNNGVVDDSQLPKDRFSAERLKGVDSTLKIQPAKLEDSAVYLCASSLGTDYGYTFGSGTRLTVV.

V usage is TRBV5-4 and J usage is TRBJ2-3; TRBD2 aligns across 7 bases. Germline V gives CDR1 SGHNT, CDR2 YYREEE (reference sequence). V lost 4 bases, J lost 3 bases, and 5 bases stayed unmatched. The CDR3 extends over 14 amino acids. DNA of the CDR3: TGTGCCAGCAGCGATAGCGGGCCGACAGATACGCAGTATTTT. Translating it yields CASSDSGPTDTQYF.